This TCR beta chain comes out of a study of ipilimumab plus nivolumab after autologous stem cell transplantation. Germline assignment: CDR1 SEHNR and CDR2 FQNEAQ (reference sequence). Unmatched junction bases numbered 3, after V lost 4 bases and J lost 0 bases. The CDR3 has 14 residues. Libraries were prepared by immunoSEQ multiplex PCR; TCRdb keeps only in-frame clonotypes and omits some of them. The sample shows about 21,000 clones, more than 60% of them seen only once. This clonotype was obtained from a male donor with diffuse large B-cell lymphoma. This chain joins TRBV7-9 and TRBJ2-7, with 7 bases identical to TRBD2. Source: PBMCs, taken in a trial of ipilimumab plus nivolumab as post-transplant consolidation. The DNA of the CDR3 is TGTGCCAGCAGCTCACGGGGGGACTCCTACGAGCAGTACTTC. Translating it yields CASSSRGDSYEQYF. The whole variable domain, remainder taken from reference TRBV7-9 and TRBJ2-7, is DTGVSQNPRHKITKRGQNVTFRCDPISEHNRLYWYRQTLGQGPEFLTYFQNEAQLEKSRLLSDRFSAERPKGSFSTLEIQRTEQGDSAMYLCASSSRGDSYEQYFGPGTRLTVT.